The rows below give T cell receptor beta chains drawn from one sample of a study of blood T cell repertoires in COVID-19. The assay was immunoSEQ multiplex PCR, and TCRdb's table has in-frame clones only and misses some. The data show over 45,000 clones, about nine tenths seen once. The material sequenced was peripheral blood. The receptors shown here come from a woman in her fifties or sixties with active or convalescent COVID-19. Both conserved end residues are part of each CDR3. Each record gives: clone size, J gene, V gene, D gene, CDR3 protein, CDR3 DNA. The D gene is left open where the match is weak. Size values are once, few and many counts, or a class for expanded clones, and some rows have none.

NA,TRBJ2-5,TRBV7-6,NA,CASSPLRRDRSGTQYF,TGTGCCAGCAGCCCGTTAAGGCGGGATAGATCGGGGACCCAGTACTTC
once,TRBJ1-2,TRBV6-5,NA,CASSPQGGVYGYTF,TGTGCCAGCAGCCCACAGGGAGGGGTCTATGGCTACACCTTC
NA,TRBJ1-2,TRBV6-5,NA,CASSYSGGAGYTF,TGTGCCAGCAGTTACTCTGGGGGCGCGGGCTACACCTTC
NA,TRBJ1-3,TRBV5-4,NA,CASSLGSSGNTIYF,TGTGCCAGCAGCTTGGGGAGCTCTGGAAACACCATATATTTT
NA,TRBJ2-1,TRBV11-2,NA,CASSLIMVGDEQFF,TGTGCCAGCAGCTTAATTATGGTCGGAGATGAGCAGTTCTTC
once,TRBJ1-3,TRBV5-1,TRBD1,CASRMDRGLGNTIYF,TGCGCCAGCAGAATGGACAGGGGGCTTGGAAACACCATATATTTT
NA,TRBJ2-7,TRBV6-6,NA,CASRPGGYSYEQYF,TGTGCCAGCAGGCCCGGGGGTTACTCCTACGAGCAGTACTTC
NA,TRBJ2-3,TRBV5-1,NA,CASSPPQRHTDTQYF,TGCGCCAGCAGCCCGCCACAGCGGCACACAGATACGCAGTATTTT
NA,TRBJ1-1,TRBV28,NA,CASSLMAGNTEAFF,TGTGCCAGCAGTTTGATGGCAGGAAACACTGAAGCTTTCTTT
once,TRBJ1-1,TRBV28,TRBD1,CASRVQGGVWAFF,TGTGCCAGCAGGGTACAGGGGGGCGTGTGGGCCTTCTTT
NA,TRBJ2-1,TRBV7-3,TRBD2,CASSYSGGYYNEQFF,TGTGCCAGCAGCTATTCGGGGGGATACTACAATGAGCAGTTCTTC
NA,TRBJ2-5,TRBV5-4,TRBD1,CASSWGRTGVFHETQYF,TGTGCCAGCAGCTGGGGAAGGACAGGGGTATTTCATGAGACCCAGTACTTC